One sample yielded the 13 T cell receptor beta chains listed below, sequenced in a study of T-cell reconstitution after alpha-beta-depleted transplantation in children. It was with unique molecular identifiers that the TCRbeta library was prepared. MiXCR, applied by TCRdb to the PCR reads, yields one record per CDR3 protein. The profile covers around 64,000 distinct CDR3 sequences, with approximately 10% appearing a single time and roughly 13% taken by the ten largest. The source was PBMCs, collected before TCRalphabeta/CD19-depleted stem cell transplant. The receptors here all came from a boy aged 10-17 years with acute myeloid leukemia, due to receive a stem cell transplant.

This clonotype was detected many times. The chain links TRBV12-3 or TRBV12-4 to TRBJ1-5, with a possible D match to TRBD1 (5 bases). Trimming cost V 4 bases and J 6 bases, with 16 bases left between them. This CDR3 contains 15 residues. The CDR3: CASSSDTPRGQPQHF. The DNA for the CDR3 is TGTGCCAGCAGTTCGGACACGCCGAGGGGTCAGCCCCAGCATTTT.

At least ten counts were recorded for this clonotype. The chain is built from TRBV10-3 and TRBJ2-3; no definite D call. The CDR3 is made up of 12 amino acids. CDR1 is ENHRY, CDR2 SYGVKD, per germline. Trimming removed 3 bases from V and 6 bases from J, with 7 bases in between. The CDR3 DNA sequence: TGTGCCATCAGTGACCCAGCCGATACGCAGTATTTT. It yields the protein CAISDPADTQYF.

The sample holds many counts of this clonotype. This rearrangement joins TRBV20-1 to TRBJ2-3; D might be TRBD2 (7 bases). V was clipped by 6 bases and J by 0 bases, with 31 bases between them. The CDR3 covers 20 residues. Germline V CDR1 and CDR2: DFQATT, SNEGSKA (reference sequence). The CDR3 nucleotides read TGCAGTGCCGTCTACCCGGTCGCGATCGGCGGGGGCCTAAGCACAGATACGCAGTATTTT. It specifies CSAVYPVAIGGGLSTDTQYF.

This clonotype appeared many times. V gene TRBV24-1 combines with J gene TRBJ2-2, with 15 nucleotides matching TRBD2. Per the germline V gene, CDR1 is KGHDR and CDR2 is SFDVKD. J was trimmed by 6 bases and V by 7 bases; bases with no gene match: 5. CDR3 length: 16 amino acids. CDR3 DNA: TGTGCCACCAGAGGACTAGCGGGAGGGCCGGCCGGGGAGCTGTTTTTT. Its translation: CATRGLAGGPAGELFF.

There are many counts of this clonotype. The chain joins TRBV10-3 to TRBJ2-2; a possible D gene is TRBD2 (6 bases). Between the trimmed V and J ends, which lost 8 bases and 3 bases, there was a span of 10 bases. The CDR3 covers 13 residues. The germline CDR1 and CDR2 sequences are ENHRY and SYGVKD. The CDR3 DNA follows: TGTGCCATCCGGGGGACCGACACCGGGGAGCTGTTTTTT. It translates to CAIRGTDTGELFF.

The table lists this clonotype with many counts. The rearrangement joins TRBV14 to TRBJ2-7; D gene ambiguous. CDR1 SGHDN and CDR2 FVKESK come from the germline V gene. With 0 bases removed from V and 2 bases from J, the gap between germline ends came to 5 bases. The CDR3 totals 13 residues. This CDR3 is CASSQEVTYEQYF. CDR3 coding DNA: TGTGCCAGCAGCCAAGAGGTTACCTACGAGCAGTACTTC.

This clonotype was counted ten times or more. This chain links TRBV29-1 with TRBJ2-7; 7 bases map to TRBD2. V dropped 6 bases and J dropped 0; count of bases not matched to a gene: 8. Germline-derived CDR1 and CDR2 are SQVTM and ANQGSEA. The CDR3 is 14 amino acids. The CDR3 loop is CSVAFGGSSYEQYF. CDR3 coding DNA: TGCAGCGTCGCCTTCGGCGGGAGCTCCTACGAGCAGTACTTC.

The chain combines TRBV4-3 with TRBJ2-1, with 14 bases identical to TRBD2. The V gene end was trimmed by 5 bases and the J gene end by 7 bases; junction bases not matched to a gene: 10. Germline-derived CDR1 and CDR2 are LGHNA and YSLEER. The CDR3 is made up of 17 amino acids. Here the CDR3 reads CASSTPGTSGSGNEQFF. CDR3 bases: TGCGCCAGCAGCACCCCCGGGACTAGCGGGAGTGGAAATGAGCAGTTCTTC.

This clonotype was seen many times. The chain joins TRBV7-9 to TRBJ2-7, with D hard to call. V lost 3 bases, J lost 2 bases, and 11 bases lay in between. Germline assignment: CDR1 SEHNR and CDR2 FQNEAQ (reference sequence). The CDR3 is 14 amino acids. The CDR3 DNA sequence: TGTGCCAGCAGCTTTGAGCACAGAACCTACGAGCAGTACTTC. It codes for CASSFEHRTYEQYF.

This clonotype was seen ten or more times. V usage is TRBV5-4 and J usage is TRBJ2-5; either TRBD1 or TRBD2 may supply D (6 bases each). CDR1 and CDR2 from the germline V gene are SGHNT and YYREEE (reference sequence). The CDR3 length is 14 residues. V was trimmed by 4 bases and J by 2 bases, leaving 12 bases between them. CDR3 in amino acids: CASSPRGAQETQYF. DNA of the CDR3: TGTGCCAGCAGCCCTAGGGGGGCTCAAGAGACCCAGTACTTC. The full variable domain, its missing parts supplied by reference TRBV5-4 and TRBJ2-5, is ETGVTQSPTHLIKTRGQQVTLRCSSQSGHNTVSWYQQALGQGPQFIFQYYREEENGRGNFPPRFSGLQFPNYSSELNVNALELDDSALYLCASSPRGAQETQYFGPGTRLLVL.

Many counts were recorded for this clonotype. This rearrangement joins TRBV9 to TRBJ1-3; D gene uncertain. The CDR3 sequence is 15 residues long. Germline V lookup: CDR1 SGDLS, CDR2 YYNGEE. Trimming pared 3 bases from V and 0 bases from J, leaving 10 bases between. CDR3 sequence: CASSGTVGSGNTIYF. DNA of the CDR3: TGTGCCAGCAGCGGAACAGTAGGCTCTGGAAACACCATATATTTT.

This clonotype was detected many times. This chain links TRBV7-8 with TRBJ2-4, with 12 bases aligning to TRBD2. Germline-derived CDR1 and CDR2 are SGHVS and FQNEAQ. J lost 3 bases, V lost 5 bases, and 14 bases had no gene match. This CDR3 has 19 residues. The CDR3 spells CASSPAASGRALNKNIQYF. The CDR3 DNA reads as TGTGCCAGCAGCCCAGCGGCTAGCGGGAGGGCCCTGAACAAAAACATTCAGTACTTC.

This clonotype has ten or more counts. The chain links TRBV6-4 to TRBJ2-2; 9 nucleotides match TRBD1. The J segment lost 6 bases and the V segment lost 4 bases, leaving 12 bases of the junction unmatched. The CDR3 length is 17 residues. Germline CDR1 and CDR2: MRHNA and SNTAGT. CDR3 DNA sequence: TGTGCCAGCAGTGGTCAACCACAGGGGGCCGTCTCCGGGGAGCTGTTTTTT. Its translation: CASSGQPQGAVSGELFF.